The 29 T cell receptor beta chains in this list originate from one sample, sequenced in a study of cytomegalovirus exposure and HLA in healthy donors. A multiplex PCR was run with 60 Vbeta primers and 13 Jbeta primers. Profiling relied on immunoSEQ multiplex PCR, and the TCRdb table lists in-frame clones only, not all of them. The sample has about 150,000 clones, and its top ten clones hold roughly 1.6%. The specimen was PBMCs. The receptors were gathered from a woman aged 50 to 60 in good health and CMV-seronegative.

This chain connects TRBV19 to TRBJ2-5, with TRBD1 as a possible D gene (6 bases). Trimming left V 2 bases short and J 5 bases short, with 12 bases between. Looked up from germline, CDR1 is LNHDA and CDR2 is SQIVND (reference sequence). The CDR3 length is 14 residues. The CDR3 DNA follows: TGTGCCAGTAGTATAAGGGCGCAGGGGGAGACCCAGTACTTC. It translates to CASSIRAQGETQYF.

The CDR3 coding sequence is TGTGCCAGCAGCTTATCGCCAGTCCCAGATACGCAGTATTTT. Protein: CASSLSPVPDTQYF. The chain recombines TRBV7-3 with TRBJ2-3, with D unresolved. The CDR3 covers 14 residues. Germline-derived CDR1 and CDR2 are SGHTA and FQGTGA. V was shortened by 2 bases and J by 4 bases, with 10 bases between the two germline ends.

This rearrangement joins TRBV7-9 to TRBJ1-4; a weak D match, TRBD1 (5 bases). V was shortened by 1 base and J by 4 bases, with 7 bases between the two germline ends. CDR1 SEHNR and CDR2 FQNEAQ come from the germline V gene (reference sequence). This CDR3 region has 14 residues. The CDR3 DNA sequence: TGTGCCAGCAGCTTAGGGGGCGATAATGAAAAACTGTTTTTT. As protein: CASSLGGDNEKLFF.

V is TRBV4-2 and J is TRBJ2-2, with 10 bases lining up with TRBD2. CDR3 length: 17 amino acids. CDR1 and CDR2 (germline): LGHNA, YNFKEQ. Unmatched junction bases numbered 7, after V lost 0 bases and J lost 6 bases. CDR3: CASSQENRAGGAGELFF. The CDR3, as DNA: TGTGCCAGCAGCCAAGAGAACCGAGCGGGAGGGGCCGGGGAGCTGTTTTTT.

The V call is TRBV9, the J call TRBJ1-1; D is uncertain. The germline CDR1 and CDR2 sequences are SGDLS and YYNGEE. This CDR3 comprises 15 residues. The V end lost 4 bases, the J end lost 0 bases, and 13 bases lay between the germline ends. In DNA form, the CDR3 reads TGTGCCAGCAGCCGTTTGATAGACTTGAACACTGAAGCTTTCTTT. Encoded protein: CASSRLIDLNTEAFF.

V gene TRBV5-1 combines with J gene TRBJ2-2, with D uncertain. V lost 0 bases and J lost 6, with 6 bases in between. The CDR3 loop spans 13 amino acids. CDR1 is SGHRS and CDR2 is YFSETQ in the germline V gene. The CDR3 here is CASSLESAGELFF. As DNA, the CDR3 is TGCGCCAGCAGCTTGGAGTCAGCCGGGGAGCTGTTTTTT.

The V gene is TRBV18, the J gene TRBJ2-7, with 11 bases lining up with TRBD2. Germline V gives CDR1 KGHSH, CDR2 LQKENI. The CDR3 sequence is 14 residues long. Trimming took 3 bases from V and 5 from J; bases not matched to a gene: 3. The CDR3 sequence is CASSPSGRAHEQYF. In nucleotides, the CDR3 is TGTGCCAGCTCACCTAGCGGGAGGGCTCACGAGCAGTACTTC.

V gene TRBV28 combines with J gene TRBJ2-1, with 14 nucleotides matching TRBD2. The CDR3 has 19 amino acids. Germline CDR1 is MDHEN and CDR2 is SYDVKM. J lost 2 bases, V lost 6 bases, and 12 bases had no gene match. DNA of the CDR3: TGTGCCAGCAGCGGTGTATCGGGACTAGCGGGGGTCACCTACAATGAGCAGTTCTTC. This gives the protein CASSGVSGLAGVTYNEQFF.

The chain links TRBV5-4 to TRBJ2-7; 13 positions agree with TRBD2. The junction had 9 bases not matched to a gene; V was cut back by 3 bases and J by 3 bases. CDR1 and CDR2 (germline): SGHNT, YYREEE (reference sequence). CDR3 length: 17 amino acids. The chain's CDR3 is CASSSGGTSGIFYEQYF. The CDR3 DNA sequence: TGTGCCAGCAGCTCTGGGGGGACTAGCGGGATTTTCTACGAGCAGTACTTC.

The rearrangement uses TRBV11-2 and TRBJ2-7; the D gene is possibly TRBD2 (6 bases). Germline CDR1 reads SGHAT; CDR2 reads FQNNGV. The CDR3 spans 15 residues. Trimming shortened V by 5 bases and J by 4 bases, and 18 bases separated the two germline ends. In DNA, the CDR3 is TGTGCCAGCAGCACGTTCCGGGACTCAACTTACGAGCAGTACTTC. It translates to CASSTFRDSTYEQYF.

The chain combines TRBV14 with TRBJ1-2; D uncertain. Germline V gives CDR1 SGHDN, CDR2 FVKESK. The CDR3 contains 14 residues. The ends were cut back, 4 bases at V and 8 bases at J, with 17 bases in the middle. For the CDR3, the DNA is TGTGCCAGCAGCCCGTCAGGCCGGTATTACGGCTACACCTTC. Translated, it gives CASSPSGRYYGYTF.

V is TRBV6-5 and J is TRBJ2-1; maybe TRBD2 (6 bases). In germline, CDR1 is MNHEY, CDR2 SVGAGI. This CDR3 region has 15 residues. Between the trimmed V and J ends, which lost 7 bases and 1 base, there was a span of 14 bases. The CDR3, as DNA: TGTGCCAGCACCGAACCCGGGAGATCCTACAATGAGCAGTTCTTC. It yields the protein CASTEPGRSYNEQFF.

This chain links TRBV30 with TRBJ1-3; 7 bases line up with TRBD1. The V segment lost 2 bases and the J segment 2 bases; nucleotides outside the gene matches: 12. The CDR3 sequence is 17 residues long. Germline assignment: CDR1 GTSNPN and CDR2 SVGIG (reference sequence). This CDR3 reads CAWSTQGTLGPGNTIYF. CDR3 sequence (DNA): TGTGCCTGGAGTACACAGGGGACCCTAGGGCCTGGAAACACCATATATTTT. The entire variable domain, with the rest obtained from reference TRBV30 and TRBJ1-3, is as follows: SQTIHQWPATLVQPVGSPLSLECTVEGTSNPNLYWYRQAAGRGLQLLFYSVGIGQISSEVPQNLSASRPQDRQFILSSKKLLLSDSGFYLCAWSTQGTLGPGNTIYFGEGSWLTVV.

V gene TRBV6-1 combines with J gene TRBJ1-1, with 10 positions matching TRBD1. The junction had 2 bases not matched to a gene; V was cut back by 7 bases and J by 9 bases. The germline V gene encodes CDR1 MNHNS and CDR2 SASEGT. The CDR3 sequence is 11 residues long. CDR3 nucleotide sequence: TGTGCCAGCAACGACAGGGGGCAAGCTTTCTTT. Amino acid sequence: CASNDRGQAFF.

The chain combines TRBV19 with TRBJ2-3; D is possibly TRBD2 (5 bases). The CDR3 loop spans 13 amino acids. CDR1 is LNHDA and CDR2 is SQIVND in the germline V gene (reference sequence). The ends were cut back, 7 bases at V and 1 base at J, with 9 bases in the middle. The CDR3 protein is CASTPGGTDTQYF. As DNA, the CDR3 is TGTGCCAGTACCCCCGGGGGCACAGATACGCAGTATTTT.

J is TRBJ1-2 and V is TRBV25-1; tentative D call: TRBD1 (6 bases). This CDR3 is built from 15 residues. The V and J ends lost 2 bases and 2 bases respectively, with 12 bases between them. CDR1 and CDR2 (germline): MGHDK, SYGVNS. The CDR3 nucleotides read TGTGCCAGCAGTGAAGCTACAGGGTTCAACTATGGCTACACCTTC. As protein: CASSEATGFNYGYTF.

The genes are TRBV6-5 and TRBJ2-7, with D tentatively TRBD1 (6 bases). Germline V gene lookup returns CDR1 MNHEY and CDR2 SVGAGI. Trimming removed 5 bases at V and 4 bases at J, with 12 bases between. The CDR3 extends over 13 amino acids. CDR3 amino acids: CASSKGTPYEQYF. The CDR3 nucleotides read TGTGCCAGCAGTAAAGGGACACCGTACGAGCAGTACTTC.

The chain carries TRBV6-5 and TRBJ2-5; TRBD2 aligns across 8 bases. The J call may not be correct, given that the DNA end is closer to TRBJ2-7. The CDR3 extends over 11 amino acids. Germline CDR1 MNHEY, CDR2 SVGAGI. CDR3 coding DNA: TGTTCGAGCGGGAGAGAGTACGAGCAGTACTTC. Translation gives CSSGREYEQYF.

The chain couples TRBV19 to TRBJ2-3; 15 bases agree with TRBD2. Germline V gene data show CDR1 as LNHDA and CDR2 as SQIVND (reference sequence). The V segment lost 5 bases and the J segment 6 bases; nucleotides outside the gene matches: 3. This CDR3 contains 15 residues. Here the CDR3 reads CASSGGTSGGDTQYF. The CDR3 coding sequence is TGTGCCAGTAGTGGGGGGACTAGCGGGGGGGATACGCAGTATTTT.

The V call is TRBV4-1, the J call TRBJ2-5; 7 bases are shared with TRBD2. Judging by the DNA end, TRBJ2-7 fits better; the J call may be wrong. Per the germline V gene, CDR1 is MGHRA and CDR2 is YSYEKL. The CDR3 consists of 16 residues. As DNA, the CDR3 is TGCGCCAGCAGCCTAGGGAGGGACCTGAGCTCCTACGAGCAGTACTTC. Its translation is CASSLGRDLSSYEQYF.

Regarding this clone: One junction end does not reproduce the germline sequence, and a read error may be involved. The chain links TRBV5-4 to TRBJ2-7; no reliable D call. This CDR3 contains 13 residues. CDR1 SGHNT and CDR2 YYREEE come from the germline V gene (reference sequence). This chain's CDR3 is CTSKHNYDDEQYF. CDR3 in DNA: TGTACCAGCAAGCACAACTATGACGACGAGCAGTACTTC. Filled out from reference TRBV5-4 and TRBJ2-7, the complete variable domain reads ETGVTQSPTHLIKTRGQQVTLRCSSQSGHNTVSWYQQALGQGPQFIFQYYREEENGRGNFPPRFSGLQFPNYSSELNVNALELDDSALYLCTSKHNYDDEQYFGPGTRLTVT.

This chain uses TRBV5-4 with TRBJ2-3; D may be TRBD1 (5 bases). Germline V gene sequence: CDR1 SGHNT, CDR2 YYREEE (reference sequence). The CDR3 spans 15 residues. V shed 4 bases and J shed 2 bases, with 14 bases lying between them. CDR3 protein: CASSAMGRTTDTQYF. The CDR3, as DNA: TGTGCCAGCAGCGCCATGGGGCGTACCACAGATACGCAGTATTTT.

The chain employs TRBV20-1 and TRBJ2-5, with D possibly being TRBD1 (5 bases). CDR1 is DFQATT and CDR2 is SNEGSKA in the germline V gene (reference sequence). CDR3 length: 11 residues. V shed 6 bases and J shed 5 bases, with 10 bases lying between them. This CDR3 is CSANHRETQYF. The CDR3 DNA sequence: TGCAGTGCAAACCACAGGGAGACCCAGTACTTC.

The V gene is TRBV5-1, the J gene TRBJ2-7; 7 positions agree with TRBD2. After removal of 0 bases from V and 3 bases from J, the junction contained 6 bases not matched to a gene. The CDR3 length is 15 residues. Germline V CDR1 and CDR2: SGHRS, YFSETQ. The CDR3 DNA reads as TGCGCCAGCAGCTTGGAAATAGCGGGCGACTACGAGCAGTACTTC. Protein product: CASSLEIAGDYEQYF.

V gene TRBV9 combines with J gene TRBJ2-3; 10 positions match TRBD2. V was clipped by 3 bases and J by 5 bases; unmatched bases: 3. This CDR3 is built from 14 residues. The germline V gene has CDR1 SGDLS and CDR2 YYNGEE. As DNA, the CDR3 is TGTGCCAGCAGCGAGGGACTAGCGCAAGATACGCAGTATTTT. Translating gives CASSEGLAQDTQYF.

J is TRBJ2-1 and V is TRBV28; 9 nucleotides match TRBD1. Germline lookup yields CDR1 MDHEN and CDR2 SYDVKM. This CDR3 has 15 amino acids. V trimming: 6 bases; J trimming: 7 bases; junction bases outside the gene matches: 10. DNA of the CDR3: TGTGCCAGCAGCCAGTTCCCAGGGACAGGGAATGAGCAGTTCTTC. Amino acids: CASSQFPGTGNEQFF.

The chain couples TRBV5-4 to TRBJ2-5; 8 bases fit TRBD1. Germline CDR1 reads SGHNT; CDR2 reads YYREEE (reference sequence). CDR3 length: 16 amino acids. V lost 4 bases, J lost 4 bases, and 12 bases stayed unmatched. The CDR3 spells CASSGAGGAALETQYF. The CDR3 coding sequence is TGTGCCAGCAGCGGCGCAGGGGGCGCAGCTCTAGAGACCCAGTACTTC.

This chain connects TRBV29-1 to TRBJ2-2; 10 positions match TRBD1. This CDR3 contains 15 residues. V trimming: 7 bases; J trimming: 7 bases; junction bases outside the gene matches: 12. In germline, CDR1 is SQVTM, CDR2 ANQGSEA. The CDR3 DNA follows: TGCAGCGGATGGGACAGGGGCAGGGGAGTCGGGGAGCTGTTTTTT. Translated, it gives CSGWDRGRGVGELFF.

The chain has TRBV9 and TRBJ2-6; D is ambiguous. This CDR3 region has 15 residues. V was shortened by 4 bases and J by 0 bases, with 8 bases between the two germline ends. Germline CDR1 reads SGDLS; CDR2 reads YYNGEE. This CDR3 is CASSLRVSGANVLTF. CDR3 bases: TGTGCCAGCAGCCTCCGAGTCTCTGGGGCCAACGTCCTGACTTTC.